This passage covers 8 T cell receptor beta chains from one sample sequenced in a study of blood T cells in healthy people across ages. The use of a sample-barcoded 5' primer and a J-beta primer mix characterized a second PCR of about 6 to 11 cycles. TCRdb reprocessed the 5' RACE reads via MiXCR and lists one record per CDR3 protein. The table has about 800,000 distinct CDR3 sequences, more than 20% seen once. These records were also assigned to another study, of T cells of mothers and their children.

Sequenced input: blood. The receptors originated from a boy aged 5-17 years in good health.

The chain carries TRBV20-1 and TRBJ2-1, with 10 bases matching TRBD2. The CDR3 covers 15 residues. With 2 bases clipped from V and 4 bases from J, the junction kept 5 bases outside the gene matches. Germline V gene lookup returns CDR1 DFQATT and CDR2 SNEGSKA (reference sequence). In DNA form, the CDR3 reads TGCAGTGCTAGACTGCTAGCGGGAGCGTACAATGAGCAGTTCTTC. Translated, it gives CSARLLAGAYNEQFF.

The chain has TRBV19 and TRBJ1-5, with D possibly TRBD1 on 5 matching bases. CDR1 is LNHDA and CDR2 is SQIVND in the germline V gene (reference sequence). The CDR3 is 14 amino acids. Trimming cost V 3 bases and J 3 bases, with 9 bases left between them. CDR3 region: CASSILGPNQPQHF. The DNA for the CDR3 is TGTGCCAGTAGTATTTTGGGGCCCAATCAGCCCCAGCATTTT. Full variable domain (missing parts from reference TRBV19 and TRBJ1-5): DGGITQSPKYLFRKEGQNVTLSCEQNLNHDAMYWYRQDPGQGLRLIYYSQIVNDFQKGDIAEGYSVSREKKESFPLTVTSAQKNPTAFYLCASSILGPNQPQHFGDGTRLSIL.

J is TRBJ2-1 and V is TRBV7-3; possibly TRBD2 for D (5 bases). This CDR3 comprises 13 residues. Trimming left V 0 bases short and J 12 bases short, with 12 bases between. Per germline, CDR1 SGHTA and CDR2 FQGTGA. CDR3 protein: CASSLTSGSGQFF. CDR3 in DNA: TGTGCCAGCAGCTTAACGTCGGGGAGTGGGCAGTTCTTC.

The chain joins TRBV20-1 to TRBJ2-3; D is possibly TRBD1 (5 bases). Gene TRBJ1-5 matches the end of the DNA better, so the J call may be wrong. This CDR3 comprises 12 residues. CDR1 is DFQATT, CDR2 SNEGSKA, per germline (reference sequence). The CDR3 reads CSVQGRTDTQHF. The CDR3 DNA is TGCAGTGTTCAGGGTCGCACAGATACGCAGCATTTT.

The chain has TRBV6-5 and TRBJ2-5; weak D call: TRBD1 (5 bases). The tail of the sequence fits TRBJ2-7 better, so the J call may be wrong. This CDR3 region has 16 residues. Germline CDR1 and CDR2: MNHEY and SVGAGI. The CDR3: CASSLSFTGRPNEQYF. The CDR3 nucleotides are TGTGCCAGCAGCCTATCATTTACAGGCCGTCCCAACGAGCAGTACTTC.

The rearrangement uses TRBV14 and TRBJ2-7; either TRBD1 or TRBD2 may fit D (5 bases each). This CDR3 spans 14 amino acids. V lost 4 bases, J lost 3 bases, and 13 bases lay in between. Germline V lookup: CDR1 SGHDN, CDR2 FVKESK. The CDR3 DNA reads TGTGCCAGCAGCCCCGGGACCCTGAACTACGAGCAGTACTTC. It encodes CASSPGTLNYEQYF.

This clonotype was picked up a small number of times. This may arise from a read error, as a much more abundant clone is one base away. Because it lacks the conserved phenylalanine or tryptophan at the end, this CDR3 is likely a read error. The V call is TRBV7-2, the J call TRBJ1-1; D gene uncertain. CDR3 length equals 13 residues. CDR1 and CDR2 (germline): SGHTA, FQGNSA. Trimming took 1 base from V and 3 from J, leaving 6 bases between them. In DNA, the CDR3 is TGTGCCAGCAGCTTAGAGGTGTACACTGAAGCTTTCCTT. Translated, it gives CASSLEVYTEAFL.

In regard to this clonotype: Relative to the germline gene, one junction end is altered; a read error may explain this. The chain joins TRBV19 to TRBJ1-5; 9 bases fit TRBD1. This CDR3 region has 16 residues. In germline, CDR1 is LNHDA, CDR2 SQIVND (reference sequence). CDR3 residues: CASSPDRGSSNQPRHF. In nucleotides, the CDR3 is TGTGCCAGTAGTCCCGACAGGGGGTCCAGCAATCAGCCCCGGCATTTT.